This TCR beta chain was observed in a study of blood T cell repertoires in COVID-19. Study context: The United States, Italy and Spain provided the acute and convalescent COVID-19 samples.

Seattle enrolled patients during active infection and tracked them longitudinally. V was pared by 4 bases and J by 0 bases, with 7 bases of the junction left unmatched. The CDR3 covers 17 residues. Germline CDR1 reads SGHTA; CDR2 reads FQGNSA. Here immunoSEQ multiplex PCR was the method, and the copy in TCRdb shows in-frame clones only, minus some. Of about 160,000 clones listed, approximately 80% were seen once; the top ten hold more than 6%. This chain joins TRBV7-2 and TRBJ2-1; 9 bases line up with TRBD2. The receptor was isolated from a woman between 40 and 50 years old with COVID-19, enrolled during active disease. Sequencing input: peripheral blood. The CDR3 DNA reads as TGTGCCAGCAGCTGGACTAGCGTTCCCCTCTCCTACAATGAGCAGTTCTTC. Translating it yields CASSWTSVPLSYNEQFF.